The rows below give T cell receptor beta chains drawn from one sample of a study of blood T cells in healthy people across ages. TCRdb re-called the 5' RACE reads with MiXCR, one entry per CDR3 protein. Here the sample spans 540,000 or so distinct CDR3 sequences, 20% to 30% being singletons. In addition, the sample was reused for a study of T cells of mothers and their children.

The sequencing input was blood. The origin of the receptors is a boy aged 10-17 years in good health. CDR3s include the opening cysteine and the closing phenylalanine or tryptophan. A D gene is named only where the DNA matches it firmly. Clone size, where shown, is once, few, many, or a class for clones that have expanded.

D | J | V | size | DNA | CDR3
TRBD1 | TRBJ2-6 | TRBV28 | many | TGTGCCAGCAGTTCCACAGGGGCTGGGGCCAACGTCCTGACTTTC | CASSSTGAGANVLTF
- | TRBJ1-1 | TRBV12-3/TRBV12-4 | few | TGTGCCAGCAGCCGGTCTTTAAACACTGAAGCTTTCTTT | CASSRSLNTEAFF
TRBD1 | TRBJ1-2 | TRBV12-3/TRBV12-4 | many | TGTGCCAGCAGTCAACAGGGACAGGCTGGGGGCTACACCTTC | CASSQQGQAGGYTF
- | TRBJ1-4 | TRBV18 | - | TGTGCCAGCTCTGGGGCAGGGCCGAATGAAAAACTGTTTTTT | CASSGAGPNEKLFF
- | TRBJ2-7 | TRBV20-1 | once | TGCAGTGCTAGAATGACAGCTTCCTACGAGCAACACTTC | CSARMTASYEQHF
- | TRBJ2-2 | TRBV27 | many | TGTGCCAGCAGTTTGGGCAGGACCTCCACCGGGGAGCTGTTTTTT | CASSLGRTSTGELFF
TRBD2 | TRBJ2-1 | TRBV4-3 | few | TGCGCCAGCAGCCAAGATGGAGGACTAGCGCTTAATGAGCAGTTCTTC | CASSQDGGLALNEQFF
TRBD2 | TRBJ2-5 | TRBV6-1 | - | TGTGCCAGCAGTCCCCCTCAGCGGGGGGGCAGGCTTCAAGAGACCCAGTACTTC | CASSPPQRGGRLQETQYF
TRBD1 | TRBJ1-5 | TRBV6-2/TRBV6-3 | - | TGTGCCAGCACCATTGACAGGGCTGGGCAGCCCCAGCATTTT | CASTIDRAGQPQHF
- | TRBJ1-3 | TRBV18 | few | TGTGCCAGCTCACCATTGGACTCTAACGCCTTGGGAAACACCATATATTTT | CASSPLDSNALGNTIYF
- | TRBJ2-5 | TRBV5-1 | many | TGCGCCAGCAGGAACGGGGGAGAGGAGACCCAGTACTTC | CASRNGGEETQYF
- | TRBJ2-5 | TRBV7-2 | - | TGTGCCAGCAGCCATCAGCGAGAGACCCAGTACTTC | CASSHQRETQYF
TRBD1 | TRBJ1-2 | TRBV7-2 | few | TGTGCCAGCAGCCCCGGACAGGCCGCGACCGCCTCTGGCTACACCTTC | CASSPGQAATASGYTF
- | TRBJ2-6 | TRBV4-2 | - | TGTGCCAGCAGCCAAGATGGGACAACTGGGGCCAACGTCCTGACTTTC | CASSQDGTTGANVLTF
TRBD2 | TRBJ2-7 | TRBV4-1 | - | TGCGCCAGCAGCACGACTAGCGGGTACTCCTACGAGCAGTACTTC | CASSTTSGYSYEQYF
- | TRBJ2-7 | TRBV6-2/TRBV6-3 | - | TGTGCCAGCAGTTACCCCCAGGGCAGGGGACACGAGCAGTACTTC | CASSYPQGRGHEQYF
- | TRBJ2-7 | TRBV20-1 | few | TGCAGTGCTAGAGTAGGGCAGGGACTGACCTACGAGCAGTACTTC | CSARVGQGLTYEQYF
TRBD2 | TRBJ2-5 | TRBV18 | - | TGTGCCAGCTCACCCCCCGGGACTAGCGGGCGACAAGAGACCCAGTACTTC | CASSPPGTSGRQETQYF
TRBD1 | TRBJ2-2 | TRBV29-1 | - | TGCAGCGTTGTGGACAGGGCCACCGGGGAGCTGTTTTTT | CSVVDRATGELFF
TRBD1 | TRBJ1-4 | TRBV5-5 | few | TGTGCCAGCAGCCTGGGACAGGCAACTAATGAAAAACTGTTTTTT | CASSLGQATNEKLFF
TRBD2 | TRBJ2-3 | TRBV28 | - | TGTGCCAGCAGTTTGGTACCGACCAGCGGGGACACAGATACGCAGTATTTT | CASSLVPTSGDTDTQYF
TRBD2 | TRBJ2-3 | TRBV20-1 | - | TGCAGTGCTGAGAAACAGAGCGGGAGAGGGACCACATGGGCAGATACGCAGTATTTT | CSAEKQSGRGTTWADTQYF
TRBD1 | TRBJ1-4 | TRBV7-9 | few | TGTGCCAGCAGCCGGACAGGGGTGCTGCAGGAACTGTTTTTT | CASSRTGVLQELFF
TRBD1 | TRBJ1-1 | TRBV2 | few | TGTGCCAGCAGTCTTAGACAGGGGTACACTGAAGCTTTCTTT | CASSLRQGYTEAFF
TRBD1 | TRBJ1-1 | TRBV6-1 | few | TGTGCCAGCAGTCCTATCCTTGGACAGGGAGTCTTCACTGAAGCTTTCTTT | CASSPILGQGVFTEAFF
- | TRBJ2-1 | TRBV7-3 | - | TGTGCCAGCAGCTCGGACAGTAACGGGGTCAATGAGCAGTTCTTC | CASSSDSNGVNEQFF
- | TRBJ2-5 | TRBV20-1 | - | TGCAGTGCTAATAGGGAGAGGGAGACCCAGTACTTC | CSANRERETQYF
- | TRBJ2-7 | TRBV4-1 | few | TGCGCCAGCAGCCAAAACCCCGGGACCGCCTACGAGCAGTACTTC | CASSQNPGTAYEQYF
TRBD2 | TRBJ2-2 | TRBV12-3/TRBV12-4 | - | TGTGCCAGCAGAGGACTAGCGGGAGCGAACACCGGGGAGCTGTTTTTT | CASRGLAGANTGELFF
TRBD1 | TRBJ2-4 | TRBV7-9 | few | TGTGCCAGCAGCCTACAGGGGGTAAACATTCAGTACTTC | CASSLQGVNIQYF
- | TRBJ1-4 | TRBV11-2 | few | TGTGCCAGCAGCTGGGCCGGGGGCGGAGAAAAACTGTTTTTT | CASSWAGGGEKLFF